These 14 T cell receptor beta chains were all obtained from the same sample, sequenced in a study of T cells in Graves' hyperthyroidism and ophthalmopathy. Amplified TCR beta CDR3 regions came from RNA transcripts. The primer set for the first-round RT-PCR of the TCR CDR3 was HTBI. TCRdb passed the multiplex PCR reads through MiXCR, listing each CDR3 protein once. There are a few hundred thousand distinct CDR3 sequences in the sample; approximately 15% occur only once, and roughly 3.4% lies in the top ten. The sample comprised blood. These TCRs come from a woman aged 40 to 49 with Graves' ophthalmopathy.

This clonotype was counted only a few times. The chain's CDR3 is CASSLLAGVLEQFF. The CDR3 nucleotides are TGTGCCAGCAGCTTACTAGCGGGAGTATTGGAGCAGTTCTTC. V usage is TRBV27 and J usage is TRBJ2-1, with 11 bases identical to TRBD2. The CDR3 sequence is 14 residues long. The V segment lost 6 bases and the J segment 10 bases; nucleotides outside the gene matches: 8. Looked up from germline, CDR1 is MNHEY and CDR2 is SMNVEV (reference sequence).

This clonotype was seen repeatedly, ten times or more. This chain links TRBV28 with TRBJ2-5; 7 bases align to TRBD2. The length of the CDR3 is 13 residues. With 7 bases clipped from V and 3 bases from J, the junction kept 5 bases outside the gene matches. Germline V lookup: CDR1 MDHEN, CDR2 SYDVKM. The CDR3 nucleotides read TGTGCCAGCAAAGAGGGAGGGGAAGAGACCCAGTACTTC. Amino acids: CASKEGGEETQYF.

This clonotype was recorded at least ten times. The rearrangement joins TRBV3-1 to TRBJ2-1; D possibly corresponds to TRBD2 (6 bases). Germline V gene lookup returns CDR1 LGHDT and CDR2 YNNKEL (reference sequence). CDR3 length: 15 amino acids. Between the trimmed V and J ends, which lost 1 base and 6 bases, there was a span of 13 bases. The CDR3 DNA follows: TGTGCCAGCAGCCAAGGATTACTGGGGGGCAATGAGCAGTTCTTC. It translates to CASSQGLLGGNEQFF.

This clonotype was observed many times. The genes are TRBV3-1 and TRBJ1-2, with D hard to call. CDR1 is LGHDT, CDR2 YNNKEL, per germline (reference sequence). This CDR3 comprises 16 residues. V lost 3 bases to trimming and J lost 0 bases, with 14 bases between them. CDR3 nucleotide sequence: TGTGCCAGCAGCCACCGAGGGAGGTCCTCTAACTATGGCTACACCTTC. This codes for CASSHRGRSSNYGYTF.

This chain uses TRBV2 with TRBJ2-1, with TRBD2 matching 11 bases. In germline, CDR1 is SNHLY, CDR2 FYNNEI. J gave up 2 bases and V 0 bases, and 9 bases lay outside the gene matches. CDR3 length equals 19 residues. CDR3 nucleotides: TGTGCCAGCAGTGAAGCGGTTCCGGGACTAGCGGAGGCCTACAATGAGCAGTTCTTC. It yields the protein CASSEAVPGLAEAYNEQFF.

The sample holds many counts of this clonotype. The chain combines TRBV3-1 with TRBJ1-2; D is unresolved. Germline CDR1 reads LGHDT; CDR2 reads YNNKEL (reference sequence). This CDR3 region has 13 residues. V was cut by 3 bases and J by 7 bases, with 12 bases left in between. CDR3 in amino acids: CASSHLRSGGYTF. In nucleotides, the CDR3 is TGTGCCAGCAGCCATCTCCGTTCGGGTGGCTACACCTTC.

The chain links TRBV4-1 to TRBJ2-2; perhaps TRBD2 as D (6 bases). This CDR3 spans 14 amino acids. Trimming took 7 bases from V and 7 from J, leaving 16 bases between them. Per germline, CDR1 MGHRA and CDR2 YSYEKL. DNA of the CDR3: TGCGCCAGCAAATCGACTAGACGGGACGGGGAGCTGTTTTTT. Translating gives CASKSTRRDGELFF.

This clonotype was recorded a few times. The J gene is TRBJ1-4, the V gene TRBV5-1, with a tentative D call TRBD1 (6 bases). Between the trimmed V and J ends, which lost 0 bases and 3 bases, there was a span of 15 bases. The length of the CDR3 is 17 residues. Per germline, CDR1 SGHRS and CDR2 YFSETQ. CDR3 sequence: CASSLGHLGGANEKLFF. In nucleotides, the CDR3 is TGCGCCAGCAGCTTGGGCCACTTGGGGGGCGCTAATGAAAAACTGTTTTTT.

A remark on this clonotype: A read error is possible here, since a much larger clone lies one base away. The J gene is TRBJ2-3, the V gene TRBV7-9; 7 nucleotides align to TRBD2. The CDR3 is 15 residues long. With 6 bases clipped from V and 3 bases from J, the junction kept 9 bases outside the gene matches. Germline V gene sequence: CDR1 SEHNR, CDR2 FQNEAQ (reference sequence). DNA of the CDR3: TGTGCCAGCAGTCCGAGCGGGATCCCAACAGATACGCAGTATTTT. Translation gives CASSPSGIPTDTQYF. Using reference TRBV7-9 and TRBJ2-3 for the parts outside the CDR3, the full variable domain is DTGVSQNPRHKITKRGQNVTFRCDPISEHNRLYWYRQTLGQGPEFLTYFQNEAQLEKSRLLSDRFSAERPKGSFSTLEIQRTEQGDSAMYLCASSPSGIPTDTQYFGPGTRLTVL.

V and J are TRBV5-1 and TRBJ2-7; 8 bases are a match to TRBD1. The CDR3 consists of 14 residues. Germline values: CDR1 SGHRS, CDR2 YFSETQ. After removal of 4 bases from V and 6 bases from J, the junction contained 9 bases not matched to a gene. The CDR3 DNA reads as TGCGCCAGCAGCATATTGGACAGGGAGGTCGAGCAGTACTTC. Protein: CASSILDREVEQYF.

The count of this clonotype is one. V gene TRBV18 combines with J gene TRBJ2-3; 7 bases fit TRBD1. V lost 3 bases and J lost 1; bases outside the gene matches: 7. In germline, CDR1 is KGHSH, CDR2 LQKENI. This CDR3 has 16 residues. CDR3 in amino acids: CASSPQDRDGTDTQYF. The CDR3 bases are TGTGCCAGCTCACCGCAAGACAGGGACGGCACAGATACGCAGTATTTT.

The rearrangement links TRBV12-3 or TRBV12-4 to TRBJ2-7, with 8 bases matching TRBD1. The CDR3 is 14 residues long. The ends lost 8 bases at V and 0 bases at J; junction bases unmatched: 6. The CDR3 sequence is CASGTGQYSYEQYF. The CDR3 bases are TGTGCCAGCGGGACAGGACAATACTCCTACGAGCAGTACTTC.

This clonotype was counted only a few times. The rearrangement joins TRBV30 to TRBJ2-7; D is unclear. The CDR3 extends over 11 amino acids. Trimming cost V 2 bases and J 6 bases, with 8 bases left between them. Per germline, CDR1 GTSNPN and CDR2 SVGIG (reference sequence). The CDR3 nucleotides read TGTGCCTGGAGTACAGCAGCCGAGCAGTACTTC. This gives the protein CAWSTAAEQYF.

This clonotype was recorded many times. V and J are TRBV2 and TRBJ2-7; no definite D call. Germline values: CDR1 SNHLY, CDR2 FYNNEI. CDR3 length: 12 residues. V lost 6 bases, J lost 2 bases, and 8 bases lay in between. For the CDR3, the DNA is TGTGCCAGCAGGGTCGGTCCCTACGAGCAGTACTTC. This translates into CASRVGPYEQYF.